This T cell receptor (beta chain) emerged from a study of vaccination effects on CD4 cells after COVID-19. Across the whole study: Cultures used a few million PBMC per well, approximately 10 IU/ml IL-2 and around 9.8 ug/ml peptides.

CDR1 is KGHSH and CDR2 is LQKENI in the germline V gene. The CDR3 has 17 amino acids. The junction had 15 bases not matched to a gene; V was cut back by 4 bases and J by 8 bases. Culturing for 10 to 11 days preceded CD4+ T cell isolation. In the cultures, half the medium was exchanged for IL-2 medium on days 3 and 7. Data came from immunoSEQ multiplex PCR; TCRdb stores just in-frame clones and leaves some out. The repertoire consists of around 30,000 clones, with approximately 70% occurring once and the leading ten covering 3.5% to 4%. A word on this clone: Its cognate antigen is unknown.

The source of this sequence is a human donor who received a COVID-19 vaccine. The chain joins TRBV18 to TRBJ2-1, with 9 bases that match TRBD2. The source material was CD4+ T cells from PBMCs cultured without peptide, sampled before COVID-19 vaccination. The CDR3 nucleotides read TGTGCCAGCTCACAAATCACCGGGACTAGCCTTTTCGATGAGCAGTTCTTC. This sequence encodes CASSQITGTSLFDEQFF.